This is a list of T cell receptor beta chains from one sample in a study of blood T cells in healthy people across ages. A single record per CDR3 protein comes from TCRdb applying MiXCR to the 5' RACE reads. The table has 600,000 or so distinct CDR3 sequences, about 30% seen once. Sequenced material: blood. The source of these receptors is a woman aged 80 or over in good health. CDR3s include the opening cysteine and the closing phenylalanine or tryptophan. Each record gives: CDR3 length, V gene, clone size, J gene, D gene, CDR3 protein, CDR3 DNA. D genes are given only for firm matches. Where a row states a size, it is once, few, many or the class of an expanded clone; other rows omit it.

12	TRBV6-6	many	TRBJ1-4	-	CASGDGNEKLFF	TGTGCCAGCGGGGATGGTAATGAAAAACTGTTTTTT
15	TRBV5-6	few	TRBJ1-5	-	CASSYYRQPDQPQHF	TGTGCCAGCAGCTACTACAGACAGCCCGATCAGCCCCAGCATTTT
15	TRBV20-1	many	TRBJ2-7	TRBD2	CSASKLAGGHQGQYF	TGCAGTGCTAGTAAACTAGCGGGGGGCCATCAAGGGCAGTACTTC
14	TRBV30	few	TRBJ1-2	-	CAGRIRTEVYGYTF	TGTGCCGGACGGATCAGGACAGAGGTCTATGGCTACACCTTC
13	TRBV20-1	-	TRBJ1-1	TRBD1	CSANDRGDTEAFF	TGCAGTGCTAATGACAGGGGAGACACTGAAGCTTTCTTT
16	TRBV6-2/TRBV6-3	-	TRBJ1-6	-	CASSYLRTGYNSPLHF	TGTGCCAGCAGTTACTTACGGACGGGCTATAATTCACCCCTCCACTTT
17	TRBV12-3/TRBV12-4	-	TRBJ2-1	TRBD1	CASSLAPGQGDLDEQFF	TGTGCCAGCAGTTTAGCACCGGGACAGGGGGATTTAGATGAGCAGTTCTTC
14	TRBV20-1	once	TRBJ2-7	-	CSAPRAKSSYEQYF	TGCAGTGCTCCCCGGGCGAAAAGCTCCTACGAGCAGTACTTC
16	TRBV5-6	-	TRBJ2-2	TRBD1	CASSSWTGVNTGELFF	TGTGCCAGCAGCTCATGGACAGGGGTCAACACCGGGGAGCTGTTTTTT
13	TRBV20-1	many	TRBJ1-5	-	CSAREAEGQPQHF	TGCAGTGCTAGAGAGGCGGAGGGGCAGCCCCAGCATTTT
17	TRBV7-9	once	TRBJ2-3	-	CASSLAKQGQVTDTQYF	TGTGCCAGCAGCTTAGCGAAGCAGGGCCAGGTCACAGATACGCAGTATTTT
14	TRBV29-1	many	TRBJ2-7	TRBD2	CSVGGVGSSYEQYF	TGCAGCGTGGGGGGGGTCGGGAGCTCCTACGAGCAGTACTTC
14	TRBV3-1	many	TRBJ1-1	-	CASSQAGPRTEAFF	TGTGCCAGCAGCCAAGCCGGGCCACGCACTGAAGCTTTCTTT
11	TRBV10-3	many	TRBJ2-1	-	CAITDYFEQFF	TGTGCCATCACCGACTATTTCGAGCAGTTCTTC
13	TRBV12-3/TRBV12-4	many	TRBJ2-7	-	CASSLVTPYEQYF	TGTGCCAGCAGTTTAGTGACACCTTACGAGCAGTACTTC
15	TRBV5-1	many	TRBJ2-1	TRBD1	CASSLQGNGYNEQFF	TGCGCCAGCAGCTTACAGGGGAATGGGTACAATGAGCAGTTCTTC
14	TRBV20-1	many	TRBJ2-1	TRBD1	CSASRTGGYNEQFF	TGCAGTGCTAGTAGGACAGGGGGCTACAATGAGCAGTTCTTC
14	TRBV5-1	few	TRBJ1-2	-	CASSLITANYGYTF	TGCGCCAGCAGCTTGATTACAGCCAACTATGGCTACACCTTC
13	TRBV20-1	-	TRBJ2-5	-	CSATGPLESSQYF	TGCAGTGCTACGGGTCCTCTAGAGAGCTCCCAGTACTTC
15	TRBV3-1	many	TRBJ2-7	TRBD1	CASSPDGTALYEQYF	TGTGCCAGCAGTCCGGACGGGACAGCTCTCTACGAGCAGTACTTC
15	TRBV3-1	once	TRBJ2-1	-	CASSHSELGENEQFF	TGTGCCAGCAGCCACTCAGAATTGGGCGAGAATGAGCAGTTCTTC
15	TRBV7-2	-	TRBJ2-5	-	CASSLRERYQETQYF	TGTGCCAGCAGTTTGAGGGAACGGTACCAAGAGACCCAGTACTTC
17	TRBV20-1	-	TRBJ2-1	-	CSAGAIGGPTPYNEQFF	TGCAGTGCTGGAGCGATAGGGGGACCTACCCCATACAATGAGCAGTTCTTC
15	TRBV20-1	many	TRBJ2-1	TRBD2	CSARYPSGGLSEQFF	TGCAGTGCTAGATACCCTAGCGGGGGGCTCAGTGAGCAGTTCTTC
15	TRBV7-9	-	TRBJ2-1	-	CASSSNGLPYNEQFF	TGTGCCAGCAGCTCCAATGGACTACCCTACAATGAGCAGTTCTTC
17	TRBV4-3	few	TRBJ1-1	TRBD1	CASSQGLDRVSGTEAFF	TGCGCCAGCAGCCAAGGGCTAGACAGGGTAAGTGGCACTGAAGCTTTCTTT
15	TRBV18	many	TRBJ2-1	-	CASSPPGAGYNEQFF	TGTGCCAGCTCACCACCCGGGGCCGGCTACAATGAGCAGTTCTTC
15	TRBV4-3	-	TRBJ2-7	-	CASSQEGRATYEQYF	TGCGCCAGCAGCCAAGAAGGCAGGGCCACCTACGAGCAGTACTTC
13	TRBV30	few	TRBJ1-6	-	CAWSITVGSPLHF	TGTGCCTGGAGTATTACGGTGGGTTCACCCCTCCACTTT
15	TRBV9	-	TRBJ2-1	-	CASSADLSSCNEQFF	TGTGCCAGCAGCGCCGACTTAAGCTCCTGCAATGAGCAGTTCTTC
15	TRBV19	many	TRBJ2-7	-	CATSGEGTPSYEQYF	TGTGCCACCTCAGGGGAAGGGACCCCCTCCTACGAGCAGTACTTC
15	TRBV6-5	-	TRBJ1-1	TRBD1	CASNTPQGARTEAFF	TGTGCCAGCAACACGCCACAGGGGGCGCGCACTGAAGCTTTCTTT
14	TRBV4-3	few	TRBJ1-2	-	CASSQDVGNYGYTF	TGCGCCAGCAGCCAAGATGTGGGTAACTATGGCTACACCTTC
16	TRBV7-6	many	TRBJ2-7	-	CASSPRGVRGNYEQYF	TGTGCCAGCAGCCCCAGGGGAGTGAGGGGAAACTACGAGCAGTACTTC
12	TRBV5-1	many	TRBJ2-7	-	CASSRNRDEQYF	TGCGCCAGCAGCCGTAACAGGGACGAGCAGTACTTC
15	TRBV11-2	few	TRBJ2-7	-	CASSRTGTQSYEQYF	TGTGCCAGCAGCCGGACGGGGACACAGAGCTACGAGCAGTACTTC
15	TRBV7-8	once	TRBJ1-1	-	CASTNRVWLFTEAFF	TGTGCCAGCACCAACCGAGTTTGGTTATTCACTGAAGCTTTCTTT
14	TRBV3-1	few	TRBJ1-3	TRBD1	CASSPTGVGNTIYF	TGTGCCAGCAGCCCGACAGGGGTGGGAAACACCATATATTTT
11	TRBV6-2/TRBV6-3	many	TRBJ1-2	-	CASTDGYGYTF	TGTGCCAGCACCGACGGCTATGGCTACACCTTC
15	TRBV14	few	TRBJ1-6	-	CASSARQRRGSPLHF	TGTGCCAGCAGCGCCCGACAGAGGCGGGGATCACCCCTCCACTTT
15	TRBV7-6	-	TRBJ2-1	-	CASSMDLSSYNEQFF	TGTGCCAGCAGTATGGACTTAAGCTCCTACAATGAGCAGTTCTTC
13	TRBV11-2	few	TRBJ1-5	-	CASKLGANQPQHF	TGTGCCAGCAAACTCGGGGCCAATCAGCCCCAGCATTTT
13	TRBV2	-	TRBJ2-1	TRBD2	CASRAGGKETQFF	TGTGCCAGCAGAGCCGGGGGGAAGGAGACCCAGTTCTTC
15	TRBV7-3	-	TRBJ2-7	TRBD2	CASSFTSGGPNGQYF	TGTGCCAGCAGCTTTACTAGCGGGGGGCCTAATGGGCAGTACTTC
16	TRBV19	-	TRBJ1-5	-	CASSPRQKDSNQPQHF	TGTGCCAGTAGTCCAAGACAGAAAGATAGCAATCAGCCCCAGCATTTT